Listed below are T cell receptor beta chains from one sample, sequenced in a study of TIL therapy for anti-PD-1-resistant metastatic lung cancer. Some clones are missing from TCRdb's copy, which holds only in-frame ones; the method was immunoSEQ multiplex PCR. Seen here are some 60,000 clones, approximately 69% observed once, and the top ten hold roughly 7.2%. The material was blood, obtained at baseline. The source is a person between 25 and 80 years old with non-small cell lung cancer. The CDR3 runs from the conserved cysteine through the conserved F or W. D genes are given only for firm matches. The size of a clone is reported for some rows only, either as once, few or many, or as a class for expanded clones.

few	TRBD1	TRBV6-5	TRBJ1-2	CASIKPGTGVGGYTF	TGTGCCAGCATCAAACCCGGGACAGGGGTTGGTGGCTACACCTTC
NA	NA	TRBV18	TRBJ2-5	CASSPLQETQYF	TGTGCCAGCTCACCATTACAAGAGACCCAGTACTTC
NA	TRBD2	TRBV7-9	TRBJ2-5	CASSVPLAGAETQYF	TGTGCCAGCAGCGTACCACTAGCGGGAGCAGAGACCCAGTACTTC
NA	NA	TRBV28	TRBJ2-7	CASIGRGDSSSYEQYF	TGTGCCAGCATCGGTCGGGGGGACAGTAGCTCCTACGAGCAGTACTTC
NA	NA	TRBV4-1	TRBJ2-7	CASSHGYSPAYEQYF	TGCGCCAGCAGCCACGGATATTCCCCCGCCTACGAGCAGTACTTC
NA	NA	TRBV9	TRBJ2-3	CASSSRLDSDTQYF	TGTGCCAGCAGCTCGCGACTAGACTCAGATACGCAGTATTTT
NA	NA	TRBV6-6	TRBJ2-5	CASGETQYF	TGTGCCAGTGGGGAGACCCAGTACTTC
NA	NA	TRBV15	TRBJ1-6	CATSRPGTDHNSPLHF	TGTGCCACCAGCAGACCCGGGACGGACCATAATTCACCCCTCCACTTT
once	NA	TRBV6-1	TRBJ1-5	CAISESEGDQPQHF	TGTGCCATCAGTGAGTCGGAAGGGGATCAGCCCCAGCATTTT
NA	TRBD2	TRBV5-1	TRBJ2-1	CASSKSGGGYNEQFF	TGCGCCAGCAGCAAAAGCGGGGGAGGCTACAATGAGCAGTTCTTC
NA	NA	TRBV11-2	TRBJ2-5	CASSLLIWDQETQYF	TGTGCCAGCAGCTTACTTATCTGGGATCAAGAGACCCAGTACTTC
NA	TRBD1	TRBV9	TRBJ2-7	CASSVTQGAIHEQYF	TGTGCCAGCAGCGTAACACAGGGGGCTATCCACGAGCAGTACTTC
NA	NA	TRBV5-6	TRBJ1-1	CASSPQGGTEAFF	TGTGCCAGCAGCCCTCAGGGAGGCACTGAAGCTTTCTTT
NA	NA	TRBV30	TRBJ1-1	CAWTKKGGNTEAFF	TGTGCCTGGACTAAAAAGGGGGGGAACACTGAAGCTTTCTTT
NA	TRBD1	TRBV13	TRBJ1-1	CASRGTAAQAFF	TGTGCCAGCAGAGGGACAGCCGCTCAAGCTTTCTTT
NA	NA	TRBV5-5	TRBJ1-4	CASSLARGAPEEKLFF	TGTGCCAGCAGCTTGGCCAGGGGAGCCCCGGAGGAAAAACTGTTTTTT
NA	NA	TRBV30	TRBJ1-2	CAWSPQPARGYTF	TGTGCCTGGAGCCCACAGCCGGCCCGGGGCTACACCTTC
NA	TRBD1	TRBV5-8	TRBJ1-4	CASSVGQVATNEKLFF	TGTGCCAGCAGCGTGGGACAGGTCGCAACTAATGAAAAACTGTTTTTT
NA	TRBD1	TRBV10-1	TRBJ1-1	CASSESLGTDHEF	TGCGCCAGCAGTGAGTCGTTGGGGACAGATCATGAATTT
NA	NA	TRBV5-1	TRBJ1-6	CASSILWSGANSPLHF	TGCGCCAGCAGCATATTATGGTCGGGGGCAAATTCACCCCTCCACTTT
NA	NA	TRBV27	TRBJ1-5	CASSQDQPQHF	TGTGCCAGCAGTCAAGATCAGCCCCAGCATTTT
NA	NA	TRBV27	TRBJ1-2	CASSLSNRLDGYTF	TGTGCCAGCAGTTTATCGAACAGGCTTGATGGCTACACCTTC
NA	NA	TRBV19	TRBJ2-7	CASCRDYDCQGREQYF	NA
NA	NA	TRBV5-6	TRBJ1-1	CASSLGSGWAEAFF	TGTGCCAGCAGCTTGGGTTCGGGGTGGGCTGAAGCTTTCTTT
few	NA	TRBV4-1	TRBJ1-1	CASSPGGALNTEAFF	TGCGCCAGCAGCCCGGGTGGGGCGTTGAACACTGAAGCTTTCTTT
NA	NA	TRBV27	TRBJ2-7	CASSPYGQTYEQYF	TGTGCCAGCAGTCCCTACGGACAGACCTACGAGCAGTACTTC
NA	NA	TRBV19	TRBJ2-7	CASSIRGYEQYF	TGTGCCAGTAGTATTCGGGGATACGAGCAGTACTTC
few	NA	TRBV7-9	TRBJ2-2	CASSFHGSSPGELFF	TGTGCCAGCAGCTTTCACGGGAGCTCCCCCGGGGAGCTGTTTTTT
few	TRBD2	TRBV7-2	TRBJ2-7	CASSPGEETSGITYEQYF	TGTGCCAGCAGCCCCGGCGAGGAGACTAGCGGCATTACCTACGAGCAGTACTTC
NA	NA	TRBV7-8	TRBJ1-1	CASSLLWGARTEAFF	TGTGCCAGCAGCTTATTGTGGGGGGCCCGCACTGAAGCTTTCTTT
NA	NA	TRBV30	TRBJ1-6	CAWRQGNLDSSPLHF	TGTGCCTGGAGGCAGGGAAATTTGGACTCTTCACCCCTCCACTTT
NA	NA	TRBV2	TRBJ1-1	CASSSGTLMNTEAFF	TGTGCCAGCAGCTCCGGGACACTCATGAACACTGAAGCTTTCTTT
NA	TRBD1	TRBV29-1	TRBJ1-1	CSVVTGQRAPEAFF	TGCAGCGTCGTAACGGGACAGAGGGCCCCTGAAGCTTTCTTT
NA	NA	TRBV11-3	TRBJ2-7	CASSLCEQYF	TGTGCCAGCAGCTTATGCGAGCAGTACTTC
few	NA	TRBV28	TRBJ1-6	CASSSPVSPLHF	TGTGCCAGCAGTTCCCCCGTTTCACCCCTCCACTTT
NA	NA	TRBV6-6	TRBJ2-2	CASSYSAGEVKLFF	TGTGCCAGCAGTTACTCTGCGGGTGAGGTGAAGCTGTTTTTT
few	TRBD2	TRBV25-1	TRBJ2-2	CASSTSGRAFGGELFF	TGTGCCAGCAGCACTAGCGGGAGGGCCTTTGGCGGGGAGCTGTTTTTT
NA	NA	TRBV7-9	TRBJ1-4	CASSLVGGDEKLFF	TGTGCCAGCAGCTTAGTAGGCGGAGACGAAAAACTGTTTTTT
NA	NA	TRBV19	TRBJ2-1	CASSIGEGFPNEQFF	TGTGCCAGTAGTATCGGAGAGGGATTCCCCAATGAGCAGTTCTTC
NA	NA	TRBV28	TRBJ1-5	CASSSTDLTTLNQPQHF	TGTGCCAGCAGTTCGACGGATCTCACGACCTTAAATCAGCCCCAGCATTTT
NA	NA	TRBV5-1	TRBJ1-1	CASSLGPRAGTNTEAFF	TGCGCCAGCAGCTTGGGCCCAAGGGCAGGCACGAACACTGAAGCTTTCTTT
few	NA	TRBV5-1	TRBJ2-5	CASNLERETQYF	TGCGCCAGCAACCTTGAAAGAGAGACCCAGTACTTC
NA	NA	TRBV11-3	TRBJ2-2	CASKIGTGATGELFF	TGTGCCAGCAAAATAGGGACCGGCGCGACCGGGGAGCTGTTTTTT
NA	NA	TRBV5-4	TRBJ1-1	CASSLVYGRNTEAFF	TGTGCCAGCAGCTTGGTCTACGGAAGGAACACTGAAGCTTTCTTT
once	NA	TRBV30	TRBJ2-5	CAWGGSGGETQYF	TGTGCCTGGGGAGGTAGCGGAGGAGAGACCCAGTACTTC
NA	TRBD1	TRBV5-1	TRBJ1-5	CASSLGTGVGNQPQHF	TGCGCCAGCAGCTTGGGGACAGGGGTAGGCAATCAGCCCCAGCATTTT
NA	TRBD2	TRBV11-3	TRBJ2-1	CASSLVSSGSVYEQFF	TGTGCCAGCAGCTTAGTGTCTAGCGGGAGTGTCTATGAGCAGTTCTTC
NA	NA	TRBV5-1	TRBJ2-7	CASSRDGTYEQYF	TGCGCCAGTTCACGGGACGGCACCTACGAGCAGTACTTC
NA	NA	TRBV2	TRBJ1-1	CASSDRPLRMVNTEAFF	TGTGCCAGCAGTGACCGACCCCTGAGGATGGTGAACACTGAAGCTTTCTTT
NA	NA	TRBV30	TRBJ2-1	CAWSGQGGLNEQFF	TGTGCCTGGAGTGGGCAGGGAGGACTCAATGAGCAGTTCTTC
NA	NA	TRBV2	TRBJ2-3	CASDAFRDTQYF	TGTGCCAGCGACGCTTTCCGAGATACGCAGTATTTT
NA	NA	TRBV18	TRBJ1-4	CASSSSPGEKLFF	TGTGCCAGCTCTTCATCCCCGGGTGAAAAACTGTTTTTT